This TCR beta chain was recovered during a study of CD8 T cells in ankylosing spondylitis. Points on this clonotype: Antigen: not known.

MiXCR, run by TCRdb on the 5' RACE reads, gives a single entry per CDR3 protein. The sample shows 500,000 to 550,000 distinct CDR3 sequences, roughly 13% of them seen only once. The germline V gene has CDR1 LGHDT and CDR2 YNNKEL (reference sequence). This CDR3 has 15 amino acids. V gave up 6 bases and J gave up 1 base; unmatched junction bases: 8. The study's findings and limits: Characteristic of ankylosing spondylitis blood, it appeared, was a TCR beta motif comprising about 8 highly homologous variants. Disease-linked clones reportedly concentrated significantly in matched ankylosing spondylitis synovial fluid. Clones linked with disease were CD8+ and fairly uncommon in the peripheral blood.

What was sequenced was blood, either unsorted or a sorted T cell fraction (not recorded which). The gene calls are TRBV3-1 and TRBJ2-7; 8 nucleotides agree with TRBD2. This TCR was sampled from a male donor with ankylosing spondylitis. The CDR3: CASSRDGRASYEQYF. CDR3 in DNA: TGTGCCAGCAGTCGTGACGGGAGGGCTTCCTACGAGCAGTACTTC.